Listed below are T cell receptor beta chains from one sample, sequenced in a study of CXCR3-negative and CXCR3-positive naive CD8 T cells. For each CDR3 protein, TCRdb gives one entry from its re-call of the 5' RACE reads, without DNA. This listing includes some 85,000 distinct CDR3 sequences. The specimen sequenced was naive CXCR3+ CD8+ T cells from blood. The source is a human donor in good health. Some clones in this sample may be carry-over from other donors' samples. Each CDR3 is given with its conserved first and last residue. The order of the fields is J gene, V gene, CDR3 protein.

j_gene: TRBJ2-1; v_gene: TRBV12-5; CDR3aa: CASGLVLAGAVYNEQFF
j_gene: TRBJ2-2; v_gene: TRBV5-4; CDR3aa: CASSLAGINGELFF
j_gene: TRBJ1-5; v_gene: TRBV6-4; CDR3aa: CASRDRTAGTGQNQPQHF
j_gene: TRBJ2-1; v_gene: TRBV28; CDR3aa: CASSLYRATSSYNEQFF
j_gene: TRBJ1-2; v_gene: TRBV12-3/TRBV12-4; CDR3aa: CASSPLRADYGYTF
j_gene: TRBJ2-1; v_gene: TRBV6-6; CDR3aa: CASSYSRDPVFTEQFF
j_gene: TRBJ2-3; v_gene: TRBV7-9; CDR3aa: CASSASGRSTDTQYF
j_gene: TRBJ2-5; v_gene: TRBV25-1; CDR3aa: CASSEFSETQCF
j_gene: TRBJ2-2; v_gene: TRBV4-3; CDR3aa: CASSQARAGGNTGELFF
j_gene: TRBJ2-7; v_gene: TRBV28; CDR3aa: CASAPGTGFHEQYF
j_gene: TRBJ2-7; v_gene: TRBV27; CDR3aa: CASSPTGVAYEQYF